The rows below give T cell receptor beta chains drawn from one sample of a study of T cell responses to AZD1222 COVID-19 vaccine. Clones were sequenced by immunoSEQ multiplex PCR, and TCRdb holds only the in-frame ones, with some missing. The table shows 110,000 to 150,000 clones, with roughly 92% occurring only once. The sequencing used peripheral blood, collected on day 0 of AZD1222 vaccination. The receptor source for this set is an adult in good health. Each CDR3 is given with its conserved first and last residue. A D gene is named only where the DNA matches it firmly.

v_gene,j_gene,d_gene,CDR3nt,CDR3aa
TRBV5-1,TRBJ1-1,-,TGCGCCAGCGGACCGGACAGAGTGAACACTGAAGCTTTCTTT,CASGPDRVNTEAFF
TRBV18,TRBJ2-7,-,TGTGCCAGCTCACCCATCGGCGGGGCGGACTACGAGCAGTACTTC,CASSPIGGADYEQYF
TRBV7-9,TRBJ2-7,TRBD1,TGTGCCAGCAGCCCTCCGGTCCGGGACAGGTCATACTTC,CASSPPVRDRSYF
TRBV24-1,TRBJ2-5,TRBD1,TGTGCCACCAGTGATAAGAGGGGGCTATGGGAGACCCAGTACTTC,CATSDKRGLWETQYF
TRBV5-4,TRBJ1-3,TRBD1,TGTGCCAGCAGCGTACCGGACAGGGAGGCTGGAAACACCATATATTTT,CASSVPDREAGNTIYF
TRBV6-5,TRBJ1-5,-,TGTGCCAGCAGTTACTCGAGTCCGAATCAGCCCCAGCATTTT,CASSYSSPNQPQHF
TRBV10-1,TRBJ1-1,-,TGCGCCAGCAGTGAGGGTTGGAGGAACACTGAAGCTTTCTTT,CASSEGWRNTEAFF
TRBV13,TRBJ2-7,-,TGTGCCAGCAGCTCCCGGGACCGAAGCTCCTACGAGCAGTACTTC,CASSSRDRSSYEQYF
TRBV29-1,TRBJ2-3,TRBD2,TGCAGCGTTGGGCCCCGGGGGGGAGGCACAGATACGCAGTATTTT,CSVGPRGGGTDTQYF
TRBV7-8,TRBJ1-2,-,TGTGCCAGCAGCTTAGCGCCGGTAGGGCGCTATGATGGCTACACCTTC,CASSLAPVGRYDGYTF
TRBV5-1,TRBJ1-2,TRBD1,TGCGCCAGCAGCTCCCTGGGGGGGACAGGGATCTTGTATGGCTACACCTTC,CASSSLGGTGILYGYTF